A selection of T cell receptor beta chains follows, all from one sample in a study of T cells expressing NK-cell markers. TCRdb reworked the 5' RACE reads into one entry per CDR3 protein, no DNA. The sample totals some 300,000 distinct CDR3 sequences. The sequenced material came from blood T cells: a sorted CD56 or NKG2C T cell subset, CD4+ or CD8+ T cells, or bulk PBMC T cells (not recorded which). These receptors were collected from a man between 18 and 35 years old in good health. CDR3s include the opening cysteine and the closing phenylalanine or tryptophan.

j_call v_call cdr3_aa
TRBJ2-1 TRBV6-5 CASSYEGTRRNNEQFF
TRBJ1-1 TRBV12-3/TRBV12-4 CASSYRVAAFF
TRBJ2-3 TRBV11-3 CASSLHTGGPDTQYF
TRBJ2-1 TRBV6-1 CASSASGGSRGEQFF
TRBJ1-5 TRBV5-6 CASSFQGFRSNQPQHF
TRBJ2-1 TRBV5-6 CASSSIVATHYNEQFF
TRBJ2-5 TRBV24-1 CATSDTGLASRAQYF
TRBJ2-2 TRBV20-1 CSARDRGQGTGELFF
TRBJ2-7 TRBV18 CASSPTASETYEQYF
TRBJ2-5 TRBV29-1 CSVKATRKTQYF
TRBJ2-1 TRBV21-1 CASRGWKSGSTNEQFF
TRBJ2-7 TRBV12-3/TRBV12-4 CASSPGLAGASEQYF
TRBJ1-1 TRBV6-6 CAGRAGEGTEAFF
TRBJ2-1 TRBV7-9 CASLPGQEYNEQFF
TRBJ2-1 TRBV9 CASSPRTVHNEQFF
TRBJ2-1 TRBV12-3/TRBV12-4 CASSFGLAGLNEQFF
TRBJ2-7 TRBV20-1 CSAIRGASEQYF
TRBJ2-5 TRBV7-6 CASSLGEKTQYF
TRBJ1-1 TRBV4-1 CASSQDVQGSAEAFF
TRBJ2-7 TRBV5-1 CASSLDGQGLGYEQYF
TRBJ2-1 TRBV29-1 CSVDRRTTGYNDNEQFF
TRBJ2-1 TRBV12-3/TRBV12-4 CASSKTGLSYNEQFF
TRBJ2-1 TRBV7-2 CASSLVAGRPSYNEQFF
TRBJ2-7 TRBV6-5 CASSSPQRSRGYEQYF
TRBJ1-1 TRBV6-4 CASSDSGQAGTEAFF
TRBJ2-7 TRBV20-1 CSASPTSTYEQYF
TRBJ2-6 TRBV19 CASRPGQGMAGANVLTF
TRBJ2-2 TRBV27 CASRAGVAENTGELFF
TRBJ2-3 TRBV12-3/TRBV12-4 CASSPQGTGTDTQYF